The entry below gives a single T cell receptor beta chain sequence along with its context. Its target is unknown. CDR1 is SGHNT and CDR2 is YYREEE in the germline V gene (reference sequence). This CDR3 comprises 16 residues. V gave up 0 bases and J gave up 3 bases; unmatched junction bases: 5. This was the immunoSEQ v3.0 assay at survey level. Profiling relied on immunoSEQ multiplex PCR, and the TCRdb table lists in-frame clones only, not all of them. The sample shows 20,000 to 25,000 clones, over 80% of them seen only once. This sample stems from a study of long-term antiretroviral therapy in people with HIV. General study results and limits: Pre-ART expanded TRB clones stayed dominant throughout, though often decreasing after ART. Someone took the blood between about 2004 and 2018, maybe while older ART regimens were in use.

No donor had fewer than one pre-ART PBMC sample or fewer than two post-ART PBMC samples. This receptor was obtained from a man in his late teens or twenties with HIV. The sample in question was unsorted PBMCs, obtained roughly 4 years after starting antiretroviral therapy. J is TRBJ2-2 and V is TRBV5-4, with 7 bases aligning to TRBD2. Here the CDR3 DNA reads TGTGCCAGCAGCTTGGCCGGGGGGTTCGACACCGGGGAGCTGTTTTTT. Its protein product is CASSLAGGFDTGELFF.